A single T cell receptor (beta chain) is shown here with its context. Its antigen is unknown. No quality values exist for individual bases; no much larger clone is one base distant. This specimen belongs to a study of patients and donors after allogeneic stem cell transplantation (dated by TCRdb to about 2020). V is pruned by 0 bases and J by 4 bases, leaving 2 bases of the junction without a gene match. Based on the germline V gene, the CDR1 and CDR2 sequences are SGHRS and YFSETQ. The CDR3 runs 14 residues from the cysteine to the phenylalanine. Left in the record is the CDR3 DNA by itself, 42 bases read in frame from the first base. Receptor libraries were prepared by RT-PCR. TCRdb records NextSeq 550 as the sequencer. In-frame beta chains were kept once TCRdb had trimmed the public reads at Q25 with fastp and called clones with MiXCR. CDR3 protein sequences are deduplicated, and each keeps its most common genes and DNA. This sample comprises 90,000 to 120,000 distinct CDR3 sequences, approximately 40% of them detected only once. Of the sample, 25% to 35% is held by the ten largest clones.

The source is a human donor who was either an allogeneic HSCT recipient or a stem cell or donor lymphocyte infusion donor (not recorded which). It is not recorded whose cells these are; they may come from a transplant donor. The V and J genes are TRBV5-1 and TRBJ1-2; 8 central nucleotides agree with TRBD1. The sequenced material came from blood, either unsorted or a sorted T cell fraction (not recorded which). Here is the DNA: TGCGCCAGCAGCTTGGTGGACAGGGTCTATGGCTACACCTTC. It is translated as CASSLVDRVYGYTF.